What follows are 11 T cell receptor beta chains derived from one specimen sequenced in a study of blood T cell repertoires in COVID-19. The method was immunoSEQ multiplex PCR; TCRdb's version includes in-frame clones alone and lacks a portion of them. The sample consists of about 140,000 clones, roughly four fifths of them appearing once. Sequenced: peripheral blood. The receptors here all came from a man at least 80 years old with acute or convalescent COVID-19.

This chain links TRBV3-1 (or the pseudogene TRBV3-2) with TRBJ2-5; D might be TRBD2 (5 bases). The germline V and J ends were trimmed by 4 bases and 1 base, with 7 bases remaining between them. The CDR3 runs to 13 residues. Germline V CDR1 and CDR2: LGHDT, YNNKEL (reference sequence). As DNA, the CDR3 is TGTGCCAGCAGCCGCCGGGGCCAAGAGACCCAGTACTTC. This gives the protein CASSRRGQETQYF.

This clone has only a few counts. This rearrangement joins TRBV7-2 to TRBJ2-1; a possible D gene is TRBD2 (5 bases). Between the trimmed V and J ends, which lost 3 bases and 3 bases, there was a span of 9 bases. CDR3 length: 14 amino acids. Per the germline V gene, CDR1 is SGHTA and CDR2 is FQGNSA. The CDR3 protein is CASSFRRFYNEQFF. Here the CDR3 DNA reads TGTGCCAGCAGCTTTAGGAGGTTCTACAATGAGCAGTTCTTC. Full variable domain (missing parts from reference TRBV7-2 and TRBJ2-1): GAGVSQSPSNKVTEKGKDVELRCDPISGHTALYWYRQSLGQGLEFLIYFQGNSAPDKSGLPSDRFSAERTGGSVSTLTIQRTQQEDSAVYLCASSFRRFYNEQFFGPGTRLTVL.

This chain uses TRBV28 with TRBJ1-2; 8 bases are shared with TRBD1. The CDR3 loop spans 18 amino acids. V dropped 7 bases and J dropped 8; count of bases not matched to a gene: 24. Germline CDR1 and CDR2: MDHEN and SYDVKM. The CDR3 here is CASTSTATGDVWARGYTF. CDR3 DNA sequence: TGTGCCAGCACCTCGACGGCGACAGGGGACGTTTGGGCACGAGGCTACACCTTC.

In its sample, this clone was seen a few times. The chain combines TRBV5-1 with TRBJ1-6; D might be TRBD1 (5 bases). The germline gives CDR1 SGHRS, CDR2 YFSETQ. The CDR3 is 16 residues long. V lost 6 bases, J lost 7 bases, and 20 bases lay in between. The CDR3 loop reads CASTPGLGGRNSPLHF. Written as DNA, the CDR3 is TGCGCCAGCACTCCAGGGCTCGGGGGAAGAAATTCACCCCTCCACTTT.

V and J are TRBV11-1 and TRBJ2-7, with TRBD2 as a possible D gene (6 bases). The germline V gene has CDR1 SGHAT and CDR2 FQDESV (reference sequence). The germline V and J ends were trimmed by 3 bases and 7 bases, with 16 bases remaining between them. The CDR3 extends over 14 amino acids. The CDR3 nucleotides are TGTGCCAGCAGCTTGGGGGGTGAGTCGGGTGAGCAGTACTTC. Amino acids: CASSLGGESGEQYF.

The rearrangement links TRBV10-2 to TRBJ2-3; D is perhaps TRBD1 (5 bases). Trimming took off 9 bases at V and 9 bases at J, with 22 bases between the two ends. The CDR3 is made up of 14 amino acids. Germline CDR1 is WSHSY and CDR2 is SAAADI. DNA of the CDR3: TGCGCCAGTAAAACCTCCGGAAACGCAGGGACGCAGTATTTT. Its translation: CASKTSGNAGTQYF.

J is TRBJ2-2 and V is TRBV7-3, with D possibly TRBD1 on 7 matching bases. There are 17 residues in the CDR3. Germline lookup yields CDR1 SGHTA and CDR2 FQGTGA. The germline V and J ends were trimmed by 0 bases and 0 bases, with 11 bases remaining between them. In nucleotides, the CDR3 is TGTGCCAGCAGCTTAACACCAGGGGGGACGAACACCGGGGAGCTGTTTTTT. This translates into CASSLTPGGTNTGELFF.

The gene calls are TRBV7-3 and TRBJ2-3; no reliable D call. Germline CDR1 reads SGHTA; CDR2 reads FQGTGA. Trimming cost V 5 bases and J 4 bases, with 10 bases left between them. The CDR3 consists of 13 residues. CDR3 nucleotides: TGTGCCAGCAGCCCCGAGCGCGCAGATACGCAGTATTTT. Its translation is CASSPERADTQYF. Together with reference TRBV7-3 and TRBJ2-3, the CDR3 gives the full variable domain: GAGVSQTPSNKVTEKGKYVELRCDPISGHTALYWYRQSLGQGPEFLIYFQGTGAADDSGLPNDRFFAVRPEGSVSTLKIQRTERGDSAVYLCASSPERADTQYFGPGTRLTVL.

The chain's CDR3 is CASSLFDSNYGYTF. CDR3 coding DNA: TGTGCCAGCAGCTTATTTGACAGCAACTATGGCTACACCTTC. The chain is built from TRBV7-9 and TRBJ1-2; TRBD1 might be the D (5 bases). CDR1 and CDR2 (germline): SEHNR, FQNEAQ (reference sequence). V lost 2 bases and J 2 bases, leaving 9 bases between the germline ends. This CDR3 is built from 14 residues. The whole variable domain, remainder taken from reference TRBV7-9 and TRBJ1-2, is DTGVSQNPRHKITKRGQNVTFRCDPISEHNRLYWYRQTLGQGPEFLTYFQNEAQLEKSRLLSDRFSAERPKGSFSTLEIQRTEQGDSAMYLCASSLFDSNYGYTFGSGTRLTVV.

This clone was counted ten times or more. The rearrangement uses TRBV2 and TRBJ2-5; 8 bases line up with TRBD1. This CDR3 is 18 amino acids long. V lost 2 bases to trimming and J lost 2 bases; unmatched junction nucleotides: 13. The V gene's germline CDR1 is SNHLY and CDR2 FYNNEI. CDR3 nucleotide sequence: TGTGCCAGCAGTGAATTTGGGGCTGGACAGGGTGAACAAGAGACCCAGTACTTC. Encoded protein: CASSEFGAGQGEQETQYF.

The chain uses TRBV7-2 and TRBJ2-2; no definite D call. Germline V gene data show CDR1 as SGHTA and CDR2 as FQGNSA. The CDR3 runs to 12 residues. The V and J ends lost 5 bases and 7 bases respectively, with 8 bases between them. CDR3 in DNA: TGTGCCAGCAGCCCAAGCATCGGGGAGCTGTTTTTT. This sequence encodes CASSPSIGELFF.